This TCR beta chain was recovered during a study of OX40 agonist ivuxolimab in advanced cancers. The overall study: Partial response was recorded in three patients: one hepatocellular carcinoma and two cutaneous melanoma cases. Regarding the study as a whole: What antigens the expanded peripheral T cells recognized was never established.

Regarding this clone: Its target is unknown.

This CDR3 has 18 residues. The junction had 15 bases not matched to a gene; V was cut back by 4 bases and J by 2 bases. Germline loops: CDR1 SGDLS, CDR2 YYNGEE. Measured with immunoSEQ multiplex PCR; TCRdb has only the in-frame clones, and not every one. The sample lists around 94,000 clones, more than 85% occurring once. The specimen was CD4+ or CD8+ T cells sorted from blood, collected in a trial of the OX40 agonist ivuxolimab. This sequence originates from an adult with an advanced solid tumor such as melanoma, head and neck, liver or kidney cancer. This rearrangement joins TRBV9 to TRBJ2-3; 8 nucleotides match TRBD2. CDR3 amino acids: CASSPYGGTSLSTDTQYF. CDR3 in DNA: TGTGCCAGCAGCCCCTATGGGGGGACTAGTCTTTCCACAGATACGCAGTATTTT.